The text below deals with one TCR beta chain. Its antigen is currently unknown. These data come from a study of T-cell reconstitution after alpha-beta-depleted transplantation in children. Whole-study findings and limits: Several hundred graft clones that had expanded were reportedly the source of alpha-beta T cells about two months after transplant. Newly made T cells mostly supplied T-cell counts and diversity one year after transplant.

As it was prepared, the TCRbeta library received unique molecular identifiers. MiXCR, run by TCRdb on the PCR reads, gives a single entry per CDR3 protein. The sample contains about 440,000 distinct CDR3 sequences, approximately 42% of which appear only once. Sequencing was performed on PBMCs, taken before TCRalphabeta/CD19-depleted stem cell transplant. The clonotype comes from a girl aged 2-10 years with aplastic anemia, due to receive a stem cell transplant.

The DNA for the CDR3 is TGTGCCACCAGCGACACCGAGACCTATGGCTACACCTTC. Amino acid sequence: CATSDTETYGYTF. The rearrangement joins TRBV15 to TRBJ1-2; D is ambiguous. CDR3 length equals 13 residues. Germline V lookup: CDR1 LNHNV, CDR2 YYDKDF (reference sequence). V lost 5 bases and J 4 bases, leaving 11 bases between the germline ends.